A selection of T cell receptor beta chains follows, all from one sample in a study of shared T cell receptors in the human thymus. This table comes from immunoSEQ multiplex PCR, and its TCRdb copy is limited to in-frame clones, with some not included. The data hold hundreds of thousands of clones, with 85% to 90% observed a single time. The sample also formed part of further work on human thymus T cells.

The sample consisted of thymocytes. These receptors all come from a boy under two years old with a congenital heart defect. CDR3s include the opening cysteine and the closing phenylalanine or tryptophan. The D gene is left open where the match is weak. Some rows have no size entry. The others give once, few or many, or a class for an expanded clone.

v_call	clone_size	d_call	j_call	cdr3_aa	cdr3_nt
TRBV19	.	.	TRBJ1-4	CASTPGLAEKLFF	TGTGCCAGTACTCCGGGGTTGGCTGAAAAACTGTTTTTT
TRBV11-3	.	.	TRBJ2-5	CASSEKEPGTQYF	TGTGCCAGCAGCGAAAAGGAGCCTGGGACCCAGTACTTC
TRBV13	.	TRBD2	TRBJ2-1	CASSSFPRTSGRGLSGDEQFF	TGTGCCAGCAGCTCCTTCCCCCGGACTAGCGGGAGGGGTCTATCAGGTGATGAGCAGTTCTTC
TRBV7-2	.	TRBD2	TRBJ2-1	CASSLVGSGRGYNEQFF	TGTGCCAGCAGCTTAGTCGGTAGCGGGAGAGGGTACAATGAGCAGTTCTTC
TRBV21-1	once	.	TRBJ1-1	CASSKDRTNTEAFF	TGTGCCAGCAGCAAAGACAGGACGAACACTGAAGCTTTCTTT
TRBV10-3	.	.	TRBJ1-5	CAISDFEGRDNQPQHF	TGTGCCATCAGTGATTTCGAGGGAAGGGACAATCAGCCCCAGCATTTT
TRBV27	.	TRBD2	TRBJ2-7	CASSLQRLAGVQPQYF	TGTGCCAGCAGTTTACAAAGACTAGCGGGAGTTCAGCCGCAGTACTTC
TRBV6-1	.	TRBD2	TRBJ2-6	CASSGGLAGVSGANVLTF	TGTGCCAGCAGTGGGGGACTAGCGGGAGTTAGTGGGGCCAACGTCCTGACTTTC
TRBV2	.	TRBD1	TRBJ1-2	CAMIQGAEGYGYTF	TGTGCCATGATACAGGGGGCCGAAGGGTATGGCTACACCTTC
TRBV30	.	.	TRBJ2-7	CAWSLRRRYEQYF	TGTGCCTGGAGTCTAAGGAGACGGTACGAGCAGTACTTC
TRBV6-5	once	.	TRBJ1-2	CASSYSGLGRYGYTF	TGTGCCAGCAGTTACTCGGGCCTTGGAAGGTATGGCTACACCTTC
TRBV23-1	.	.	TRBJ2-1	CASSQSGGVRCEQFF	TGCGCCAGCAGTCAATCGGGGGGAGTCCGGTGTGAGCAGTTCTTC
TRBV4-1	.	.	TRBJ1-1	CASNQVPTNTEAFF	TGCGCCAGCAACCAAGTACCTACGAACACTGAAGCTTTCTTT
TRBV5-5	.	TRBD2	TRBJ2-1	CASSSRLAGGPNEQFF	TGTGCCAGCAGCTCCCGTTTAGCGGGAGGGCCGAATGAGCAGTTCTTC
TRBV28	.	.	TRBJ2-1	CASSSIRGRYSYNEQFF	TGTGCCAGCAGTTCAATCAGGGGACGGTACTCCTACAATGAGCAGTTCTTC
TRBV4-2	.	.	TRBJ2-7	CASSQERERVHEQYF	TGTGCCAGCAGCCAAGAAAGGGAGAGGGTCCACGAGCAGTACTTC